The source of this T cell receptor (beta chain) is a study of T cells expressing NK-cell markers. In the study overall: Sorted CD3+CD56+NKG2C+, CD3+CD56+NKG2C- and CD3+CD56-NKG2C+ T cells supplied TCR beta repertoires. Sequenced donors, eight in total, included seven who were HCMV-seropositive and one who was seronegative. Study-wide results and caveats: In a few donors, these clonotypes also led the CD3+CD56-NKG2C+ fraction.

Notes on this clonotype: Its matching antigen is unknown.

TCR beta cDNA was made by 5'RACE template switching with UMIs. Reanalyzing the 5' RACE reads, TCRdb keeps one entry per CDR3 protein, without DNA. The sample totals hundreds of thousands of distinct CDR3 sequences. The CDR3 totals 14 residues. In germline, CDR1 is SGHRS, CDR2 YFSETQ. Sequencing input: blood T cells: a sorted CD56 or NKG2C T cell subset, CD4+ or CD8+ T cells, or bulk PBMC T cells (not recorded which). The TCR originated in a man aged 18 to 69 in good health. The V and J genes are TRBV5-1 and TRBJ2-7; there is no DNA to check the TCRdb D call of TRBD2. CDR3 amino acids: CASRESGVEYEQYF.